This TCR beta chain was found in a study of regulatory T cells in long-lasting Graves disease. Researchers made TCR beta libraries by using iRepertoire HTBI primers and running Arm-PCR on CDR3 regions. Each CDR3 protein is one row after TCRdb ran MiXCR on the multiplex PCR reads. The sample shows 450,000 to 600,000 distinct CDR3 sequences, roughly 14% of them seen only once. Time point specified: newly diagnosed GD, antithyroid drugs for less than 3 months. The TCR library was made from RNA extracted from PBMCs. The V end was cut by 6 bases, the J end by 10 bases, with 25 bases between. This CDR3 contains 16 residues. This clonotype was counted many times. This sample also belongs to another study, concerning T cells in Graves' hyperthyroidism and ophthalmopathy.

The rearrangement joins TRBV12-3 or TRBV12-4 to TRBJ2-1; tentative D call: TRBD1 (7 bases). This specimen was peripheral blood mononuclear cells (PBMCs), taken at new diagnosis, from a patient treated with antithyroid drugs. This clonotype was sampled from a man aged 25 to 40 with Graves disease. The CDR3 protein is CASRLRRDWDRGEQFF. The DNA of the CDR3 is TGTGCCAGCAGACTTCGGCGGGACTGGGACAGAGGGGAGCAGTTCTTC.